Below are 25 T cell receptor beta chains sequenced from a single sample in a study of CD8 T cells in Susac syndrome. Random hexamers were used to reverse transcribe roughly 0.45 to 1 ug of RNA. A single record per CDR3 protein comes from TCRdb applying MiXCR to the immunoSEQ multiplex PCR reads. Altogether 130,000 to 150,000 distinct CDR3 sequences are present, under 97% being singletons, with the ten largest covering about 0.08%. Specimen: CD4+ T cells from PBMCs. The receptors were sampled from a human donor with Susac syndrome.

The rearrangement links TRBV4-1 to TRBJ1-2; D remains unclear. Trimming pared 0 bases from V and 0 bases from J, leaving 11 bases between. The CDR3 is 16 residues long. Germline values: CDR1 MGHRA, CDR2 YSYEKL. DNA of the CDR3: TGCGCCAGCAGCCAAGAAGTGGAGGGAACTAACTATGGCTACACCTTC. It translates to CASSQEVEGTNYGYTF.

The chain carries TRBV5-1 and TRBJ1-2; 7 bases fit TRBD1. The CDR3 runs to 15 residues. CDR1 is SGHRS, CDR2 YFSETQ, per germline. After removal of 3 bases from V and 0 bases from J, the junction contained 5 bases not matched to a gene. CDR3 loop: CASSSRQGANYGYTF. The CDR3 nucleotides read TGCGCCAGCAGCTCCCGACAGGGAGCTAACTATGGCTACACCTTC. Using reference TRBV5-1 and TRBJ1-2 for the parts outside the CDR3, the full variable domain is KAGVTQTPRYLIKTRGQQVTLSCSPISGHRSVSWYQQTPGQGLQFLFEYFSETQRNKGNFPGRFSGRQFSNSRSEMNVSTLELGDSALYLCASSSRQGANYGYTFGSGTRLTVV.

The rearrangement uses TRBV3-1 and TRBJ2-5; unclear D gene. This CDR3 region has 13 residues. V lost 0 bases and J 5 bases, leaving 7 bases between the germline ends. Germline-derived CDR1 and CDR2 are LGHDT and YNNKEL (reference sequence). The CDR3 loop is CASSQDSWETQYF. The CDR3 DNA follows: TGTGCCAGCAGCCAAGACTCTTGGGAGACCCAGTACTTC.

V gene TRBV7-6 combines with J gene TRBJ1-5; D call uncertain. The length of the CDR3 is 13 residues. From germline, CDR1 is SGHVS and CDR2 FNYEAQ. V was cut by 0 bases and J by 0 bases, with 0 bases left in between. CDR3 nucleotide sequence: TGTGCCAGCAGCTTAGCTAGCAATCAGCCCCAGCATTTT. Its translation: CASSLASNQPQHF.

The chain combines TRBV27 with TRBJ1-3; 8 nucleotides match TRBD1. Trimming took 4 bases from V and 4 from J; bases not matched to a gene: 0. There are 13 residues in the CDR3. CDR1 is MNHEY, CDR2 SMNVEV, per germline (reference sequence). The CDR3 region has the DNA TGTGCCAGCAGTTCAGGGGGCGGAAACACCATATATTTT. This sequence encodes CASSSGGGNTIYF.

The genes are TRBV7-6 and TRBJ2-7; D perhaps matches TRBD1 (6 bases). V was shortened by 4 bases and J by 3 bases, with 10 bases between the two germline ends. The germline V gene has CDR1 SGHVS and CDR2 FNYEAQ. The CDR3 length is 13 residues. CDR3 nucleotide sequence: TGTGCCAGCAGCTCAGGGGTGGGCTACGAGCAGTACTTC. It codes for CASSSGVGYEQYF.

The V call is TRBV5-6, the J call TRBJ2-4; TRBD1 aligns across 9 bases. The CDR3 contains 16 residues. J gave up 6 bases and V 4 bases, and 11 bases lay outside the gene matches. Germline loops: CDR1 SGHDT, CDR2 YYEEEE. CDR3 region: CASSRAGTGSGNIQYF. The CDR3, as DNA: TGTGCCAGCAGCAGGGCCGGGACAGGGAGTGGAAACATTCAGTACTTC.

The gene calls are TRBV6-5 and TRBJ2-1; TRBD2 aligns across 8 bases. Germline lookup yields CDR1 MNHEY and CDR2 SVGAGI. Trimming cost V 0 bases and J 0 bases; bases outside gene matches: 7. The CDR3 has 18 residues. The CDR3 is CASSYSFPSGSSYNEQFF. CDR3 nucleotides: TGTGCCAGCAGTTACTCCTTCCCAAGCGGGAGCTCCTACAATGAGCAGTTCTTC.

This sequence joins TRBV5-1 and TRBJ2-3; 8 bases align to TRBD1. The CDR3 sequence is 14 residues long. Germline lookup yields CDR1 SGHRS and CDR2 YFSETQ. V lost 4 bases to trimming and J lost 3 bases; unmatched junction nucleotides: 4. In DNA, the CDR3 is TGCGCCAGCAGCACGGACAGGGCGACAGATACGCAGTATTTT. This translates into CASSTDRATDTQYF.

In its sample, this clonotype was seen once. V gene TRBV4-1 combines with J gene TRBJ1-4; D is unclear. V lost 1 base and J 7 bases, leaving 4 bases between the germline ends. CDR3 length: 12 residues. Germline lookup yields CDR1 MGHRA and CDR2 YSYEKL. The CDR3 is CASSQGTEKLFF. In DNA, the CDR3 is TGCGCCAGCAGCCAAGGGACTGAAAAACTGTTTTTT.

The V and J genes are TRBV2 and TRBJ1-4; D is undetermined. The ends were cut back, 6 bases at V and 7 bases at J, with 15 bases in the middle. CDR1 SNHLY and CDR2 FYNNEI come from the germline V gene. This CDR3 spans 14 amino acids. The CDR3, as DNA: TGTGCCAGCAGGGGAAGCCTAGGAACTGAAAAACTGTTTTTT. Translating gives CASRGSLGTEKLFF.

The chain uses TRBV7-9 and TRBJ1-2; possible D gene TRBD1, 6 bases. The CDR3 has 15 residues. CDR1 SEHNR and CDR2 FQNEAQ come from the germline V gene (reference sequence). Trimming shortened V by 5 bases and J by 6 bases, and 19 bases separated the two germline ends. The CDR3 is CASSPSLVGGDGYTF. DNA for the CDR3: TGTGCCAGCAGCCCGAGCCTGGTGGGGGGCGATGGCTACACCTTC.

CDR3 bases: TGTGCCAGCAGCTTAATGACTAGTCTATCCGAGCAGTACTTC. It translates to CASSLMTSLSEQYF. V gene TRBV7-3 combines with J gene TRBJ2-7; D may be TRBD2 (6 bases). In germline, CDR1 is SGHTA, CDR2 FQGTGA. Trimming removed 1 base at V and 6 bases at J, with 13 bases between. The CDR3 contains 14 residues. Full variable domain (outside the CDR3, taken from reference TRBV7-3 and TRBJ2-7): GAGVSQTPSNKVTEKGKYVELRCDPISGHTALYWYRQSLGQGPEFLIYFQGTGAADDSGLPNDRFFAVRPEGSVSTLKIQRTERGDSAVYLCASSLMTSLSEQYFGPGTRLTVT.

The chain recombines TRBV5-1 with TRBJ2-7, with TRBD2 as a possible D gene (5 bases). The CDR3 extends over 16 amino acids. Germline CDR1 reads SGHRS; CDR2 reads YFSETQ. V was pared by 5 bases and J by 1 base, with 19 bases between. CDR3 residues: CASSFGPGLQSYEQYF. The CDR3 bases are TGCGCCAGCAGTTTCGGTCCAGGACTTCAGTCCTACGAGCAGTACTTC.

The chain couples TRBV4-1 to TRBJ2-1; unclear D gene. This CDR3 is 17 amino acids long. Per the germline V gene, CDR1 is MGHRA and CDR2 is YSYEKL. V gave up 3 bases and J gave up 5 bases, with 20 bases separating them. Here the CDR3 DNA reads TGCGCCAGCAGCCACCTCCAAACAAGGTCATCCCACAATGAGCAGTTCTTC. It specifies CASSHLQTRSSHNEQFF.

The chain recombines TRBV20-1 with TRBJ2-5; the D is unclear. The CDR3 covers 13 residues. Germline CDR1 and CDR2: DFQATT and SNEGSKA (reference sequence). V was trimmed by 4 bases and J by 1 base, leaving 10 bases between them. The CDR3 spells CSAIHGTQETQYF. In DNA, the CDR3 is TGCAGTGCTATCCACGGTACCCAAGAGACCCAGTACTTC.

The chain couples TRBV7-9 to TRBJ2-5; 8 bases match TRBD2. J lost 7 bases, V lost 5 bases, and 3 bases had no gene match. The CDR3 is made up of 12 amino acids. Germline values: CDR1 SEHNR, CDR2 FQNEAQ (reference sequence). In nucleotides, the CDR3 is TGTGCCAGCAGCCCCCGGGGGGGGACCCAGTACTTC. Its protein is CASSPRGGTQYF. The entire variable domain, with the rest obtained from reference TRBV7-9 and TRBJ2-5, is as follows: DTGVSQNPRHKITKRGQNVTFRCDPISEHNRLYWYRQTLGQGPEFLTYFQNEAQLEKSRLLSDRFSAERPKGSFSTLEIQRTEQGDSAMYLCASSPRGGTQYFGPGTRLLVL.

This chain joins TRBV9 and TRBJ2-1; 7 nucleotides agree with TRBD2. V shed 1 base, J shed 8 bases, and the junction held 9 bases outside the gene matches. Germline-derived CDR1 and CDR2 are SGDLS and YYNGEE. This CDR3 spans 15 amino acids. This CDR3 reads CASSVRAGVIYEQFF. The CDR3 coding sequence is TGTGCCAGCAGCGTACGGGCGGGGGTAATCTATGAGCAGTTCTTC.

The chain is built from TRBV20-1 and TRBJ1-2; no definite D call. With 3 bases removed from V and 10 bases from J, the gap between germline ends came to 12 bases. This CDR3 has 11 amino acids. CDR1 is DFQATT, CDR2 SNEGSKA, per germline (reference sequence). CDR3 nucleotides: TGCAGTGCTAGCACCGGGAGCCTCTACACCTTC. Protein: CSASTGSLYTF.

The rearrangement uses TRBV20-1 and TRBJ2-5, with D possibly matching TRBD2 (6 bases). Germline-derived CDR1 and CDR2 are DFQATT and SNEGSKA (reference sequence). The CDR3 extends over 13 amino acids. CDR3 in amino acids: CSPKTTGEETQYF. In nucleotides, the CDR3 is TGCAGCCCAAAAACCACGGGGGAAGAGACCCAGTACTTC.

The chain is built from TRBV7-2 and TRBJ2-7; D is perhaps TRBD1 (5 bases). V was cut by 5 bases and J by 3 bases, with 14 bases left in between. Looked up from germline, CDR1 is SGHTA and CDR2 is FQGNSA. The CDR3 extends over 14 amino acids. This CDR3 reads CASSPRTRRYEQYF. The CDR3 coding sequence is TGTGCCAGCAGCCCGCGGACAAGACGCTACGAGCAGTACTTC. The full variable domain, rest sourced from reference TRBV7-2 and TRBJ2-7, is GAGVSQSPSNKVTEKGKDVELRCDPISGHTALYWYRQSLGQGLEFLIYFQGNSAPDKSGLPSDRFSAERTGGSVSTLTIQRTQQEDSAVYLCASSPRTRRYEQYFGPGTRLTVT.

This clonotype was seen a single time. The CDR3: CASSLGHGGYGYTF. CDR3 sequence (DNA): TGTGCCAGCAGCTTGGGACACGGCGGGTATGGCTACACCTTC. The J gene is TRBJ1-2, the V gene TRBV5-4; D remains ambiguous. This CDR3 comprises 14 residues. V lost 0 bases and J 5 bases, leaving 11 bases between the germline ends. Germline CDR1 SGHNT, CDR2 YYREEE (reference sequence).

This clonotype was detected once. This chain uses TRBV7-2 with TRBJ1-6, with no clear D. Trimming cost V 5 bases and J 11 bases, with 16 bases left between them. The CDR3 is made up of 14 amino acids. In germline, CDR1 is SGHTA, CDR2 FQGNSA. Here the CDR3 DNA reads TGTGCCAGCAGCCCCGACCTGGGTAGCACACCCCTCCACTTT. This gives the protein CASSPDLGSTPLHF. Complete variable domain (other parts from reference TRBV7-2 and TRBJ1-6): GAGVSQSPSNKVTEKGKDVELRCDPISGHTALYWYRQSLGQGLEFLIYFQGNSAPDKSGLPSDRFSAERTGGSVSTLTIQRTQQEDSAVYLCASSPDLGSTPLHFGNGTRLTVT.

The chain carries TRBV20-1 and TRBJ2-3; 10 nucleotides align to TRBD2. With V trimmed by 1 base and J by 1 base, 8 bases remained unmatched. The CDR3 totals 17 residues. Germline V gives CDR1 DFQATT, CDR2 SNEGSKA (reference sequence). CDR3 nucleotides: TGCAGTGCTAGAGCGAGCGGGGGGGCGGGGCGCACAGATACGCAGTATTTT. This gives the protein CSARASGGAGRTDTQYF.

The chain employs TRBV3-1 and TRBJ1-1, with TRBD1 matching 7 bases. V lost 3 bases, J lost 7 bases, and 2 bases stayed unmatched. The CDR3 runs to 12 residues. The germline CDR1 and CDR2 sequences are LGHDT and YNNKEL (reference sequence). As DNA, the CDR3 is TGTGCCAGCAGCCAGGACAGGAATGAAGCTTTCTTT. This encodes CASSQDRNEAFF.